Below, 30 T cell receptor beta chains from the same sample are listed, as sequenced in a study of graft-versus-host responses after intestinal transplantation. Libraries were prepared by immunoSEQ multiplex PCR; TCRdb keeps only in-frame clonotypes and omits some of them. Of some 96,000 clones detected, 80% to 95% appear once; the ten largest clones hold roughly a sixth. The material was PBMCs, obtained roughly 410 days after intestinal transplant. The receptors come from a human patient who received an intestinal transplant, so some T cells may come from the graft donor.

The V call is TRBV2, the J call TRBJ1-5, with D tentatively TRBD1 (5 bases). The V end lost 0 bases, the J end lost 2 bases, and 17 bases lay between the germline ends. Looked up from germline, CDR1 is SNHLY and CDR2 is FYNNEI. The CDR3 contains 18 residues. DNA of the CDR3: TGTGCCAGCAGTGAAGCGCTTTCGGGCCGAGGGGGCAATCAGCCCCAGCATTTT. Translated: CASSEALSGRGGNQPQHF.

The CDR3 DNA is TGTGCCAGCAGCGTAGGAGGACAGAAATACAATGAGCAGTTCTTC. Protein sequence: CASSVGGQKYNEQFF. The chain employs TRBV2 and TRBJ2-1, with D perhaps matching TRBD1 (6 bases). Trimming cost V 6 bases and J 4 bases, with 16 bases left between them. Germline V lookup: CDR1 SNHLY, CDR2 FYNNEI. This CDR3 comprises 15 residues.

Written as DNA, the CDR3 is TGTGCCAGCAGGGAATATATGACAGGGCGCCAGCCCCAGCATTTT. It codes for CASREYMTGRQPQHF. The chain joins TRBV2 to TRBJ1-5; 7 bases agree with TRBD1. Germline CDR1 and CDR2: SNHLY and FYNNEI. The CDR3 spans 15 residues. J gave up 7 bases and V 6 bases, and 12 bases lay outside the gene matches.

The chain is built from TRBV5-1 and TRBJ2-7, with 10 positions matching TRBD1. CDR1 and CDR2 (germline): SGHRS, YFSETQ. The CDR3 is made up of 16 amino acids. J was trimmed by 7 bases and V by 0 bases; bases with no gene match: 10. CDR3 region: CASSLAFSTGGVEQYF. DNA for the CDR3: TGCGCCAGCAGCTTGGCCTTTTCGACAGGGGGCGTGGAGCAGTACTTC.

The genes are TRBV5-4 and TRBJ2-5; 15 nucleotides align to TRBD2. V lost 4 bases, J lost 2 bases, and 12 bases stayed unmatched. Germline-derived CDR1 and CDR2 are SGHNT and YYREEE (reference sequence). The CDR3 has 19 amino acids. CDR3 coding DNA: TGTGCCAGCAGCGACCGGACTAGCGGGGGGGTGGGCGGGCAAGAGACCCAGTACTTC. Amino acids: CASSDRTSGGVGGQETQYF.

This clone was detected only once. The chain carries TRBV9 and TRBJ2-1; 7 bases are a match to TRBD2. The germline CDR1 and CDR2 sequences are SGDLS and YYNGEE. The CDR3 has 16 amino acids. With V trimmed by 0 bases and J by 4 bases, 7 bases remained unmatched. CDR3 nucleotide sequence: TGTGCCAGCAGCGTAGTGGGGGGAGGGCTGTACAATGAGCAGTTCTTC. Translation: CASSVVGGGLYNEQFF.

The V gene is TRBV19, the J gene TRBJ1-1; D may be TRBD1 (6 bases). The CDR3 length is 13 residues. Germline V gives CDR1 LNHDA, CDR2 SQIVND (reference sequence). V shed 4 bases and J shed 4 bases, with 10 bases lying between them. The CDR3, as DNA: TGTGCCAGTAGTAGGGGGGGCTTCACTGAAGCTTTCTTT. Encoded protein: CASSRGGFTEAFF.

The CDR3 DNA reads as TGCGCCAGCAGCGAACAGGGTCTTGGTGGCTACACCTTC. Its translation: CASSEQGLGGYTF. The genes are TRBV5-1 and TRBJ1-2, with D possibly being TRBD1 (6 bases). The CDR3 sequence is 13 residues long. V was cut by 4 bases and J by 7 bases, with 14 bases left in between. Looked up from germline, CDR1 is SGHRS and CDR2 is YFSETQ.

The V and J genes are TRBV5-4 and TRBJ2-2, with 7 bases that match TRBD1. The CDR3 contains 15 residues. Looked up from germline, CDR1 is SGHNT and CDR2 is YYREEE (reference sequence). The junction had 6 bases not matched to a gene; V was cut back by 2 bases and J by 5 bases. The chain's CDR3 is CASSFPGQNTGELFF. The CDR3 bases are TGTGCCAGCAGCTTCCCGGGACAGAATACCGGGGAGCTGTTTTTT.

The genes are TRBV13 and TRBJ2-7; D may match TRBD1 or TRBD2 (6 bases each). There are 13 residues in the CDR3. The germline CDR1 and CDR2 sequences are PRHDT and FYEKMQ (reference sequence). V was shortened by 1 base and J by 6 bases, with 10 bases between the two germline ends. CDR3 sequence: CASSLEGGFEQYF. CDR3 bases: TGTGCCAGCAGCTTAGAGGGGGGATTCGAGCAGTACTTC.

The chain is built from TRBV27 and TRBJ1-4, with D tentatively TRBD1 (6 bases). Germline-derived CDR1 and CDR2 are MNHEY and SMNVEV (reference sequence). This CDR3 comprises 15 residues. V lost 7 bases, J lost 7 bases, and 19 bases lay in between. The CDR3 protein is CASKSKQGIVEKLFF. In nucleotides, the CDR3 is TGTGCCAGCAAAAGCAAACAGGGAATCGTTGAAAAACTGTTTTTT.

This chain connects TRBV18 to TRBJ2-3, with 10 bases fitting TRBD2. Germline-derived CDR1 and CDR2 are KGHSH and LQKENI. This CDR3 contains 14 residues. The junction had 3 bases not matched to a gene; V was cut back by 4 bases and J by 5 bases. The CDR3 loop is CASSRTSGEDTQYF. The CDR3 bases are TGTGCCAGCTCACGTACTAGCGGGGAAGATACGCAGTATTTT. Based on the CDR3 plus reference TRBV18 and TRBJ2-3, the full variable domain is NAGVMQNPRHLVRRRGQEARLRCSPMKGHSHVYWYRQLPEEGLKFMVYLQKENIIDESGMPKERFSAEFPKEGPSILRIQQVVRGDSAAYFCASSRTSGEDTQYFGPGTRLTVL.

The CDR3, as DNA: TGTGCCACCAGCACCGGGATAGGTTCACCCCTCCACTTT. Amino acid sequence: CATSTGIGSPLHF. This sequence joins TRBV25-1 and TRBJ1-6, with D hard to call. The germline V gene encodes CDR1 MGHDK and CDR2 SYGVNS. V was clipped by 10 bases and J by 9 bases, with 16 bases between them. This CDR3 spans 13 amino acids. The complete variable domain, with remaining parts taken from reference TRBV25-1 and TRBJ1-6, reads EADIYQTPRYLVIGTGKKITLECSQTMGHDKMYWYQQDPGMELHLIHYSYGVNSTEKGDLSSESTVSRIRTEHFPLTLESARPSHTSQYLCATSTGIGSPLHFGNGTRLTVT.

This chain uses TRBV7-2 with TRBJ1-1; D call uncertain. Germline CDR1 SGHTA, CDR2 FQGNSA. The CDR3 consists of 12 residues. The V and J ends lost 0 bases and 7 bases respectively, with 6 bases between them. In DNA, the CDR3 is TGTGCCAGCAGCTTAGCAGGGTTTGAAGCTTTCTTT. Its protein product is CASSLAGFEAFF.

The CDR3 region has the DNA TGCGCCAGCAGCTTGTGGGGAGATAACACCGGGGAGCTGTTTTTT. It specifies CASSLWGDNTGELFF. The chain uses TRBV5-1 and TRBJ2-2; D perhaps matches TRBD2 (5 bases). The CDR3 has 15 amino acids. Trimming removed 1 base from V and 2 bases from J, with 9 bases in between. CDR1 is SGHRS and CDR2 is YFSETQ in the germline V gene.

The CDR3 region has the DNA TGTGCCAGCACCGGGGGCAGGACGAACACTGAAGCTTTCTTT. It specifies CASTGGRTNTEAFF. The V gene is TRBV7-9, the J gene TRBJ1-1, with D perhaps matching TRBD1 (6 bases). The V gene's germline CDR1 is SEHNR and CDR2 FQNEAQ (reference sequence). This CDR3 comprises 14 residues. V dropped 7 bases and J dropped 1 base, with 13 bases sitting between them.

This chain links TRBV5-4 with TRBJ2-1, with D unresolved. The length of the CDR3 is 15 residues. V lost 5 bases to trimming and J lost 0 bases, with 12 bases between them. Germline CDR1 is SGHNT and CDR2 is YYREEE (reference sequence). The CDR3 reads CASRPETSSYNEQFF. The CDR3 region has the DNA TGTGCCAGCAGACCAGAAACGAGCTCCTACAATGAGCAGTTCTTC.

The DNA of the CDR3 is TGTGCCAGCAGCTTGCGGGGAGGAGTCCTACCTGGAAACACCATATATTTT. Amino acid sequence: CASSLRGGVLPGNTIYF. This chain joins TRBV5-4 and TRBJ1-3, with D uncertain. The CDR3 contains 17 residues. The V gene's germline CDR1 is SGHNT and CDR2 YYREEE (reference sequence). V was trimmed by 1 base and J by 2 bases, leaving 16 bases between them. Full variable domain (remainder filled in from reference TRBV5-4 and TRBJ1-3): ETGVTQSPTHLIKTRGQQVTLRCSSQSGHNTVSWYQQALGQGPQFIFQYYREEENGRGNFPPRFSGLQFPNYSSELNVNALELDDSALYLCASSLRGGVLPGNTIYFGEGSWLTVV.

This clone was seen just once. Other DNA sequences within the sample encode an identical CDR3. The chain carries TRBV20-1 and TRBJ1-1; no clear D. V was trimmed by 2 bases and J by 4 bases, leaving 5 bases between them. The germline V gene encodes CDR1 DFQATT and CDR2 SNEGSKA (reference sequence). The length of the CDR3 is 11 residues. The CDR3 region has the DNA TGCAGTGCTAGATTGGGCACTGAAGCTTTCTTT. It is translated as CSARLGTEAFF.

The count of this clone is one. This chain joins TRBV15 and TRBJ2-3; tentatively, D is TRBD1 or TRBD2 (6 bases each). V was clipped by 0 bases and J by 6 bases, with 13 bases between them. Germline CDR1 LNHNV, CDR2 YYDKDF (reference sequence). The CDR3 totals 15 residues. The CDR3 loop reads CATSRESGGPDTQYF. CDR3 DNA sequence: TGTGCCACCAGCAGAGAGTCCGGGGGCCCGGATACGCAGTATTTT.

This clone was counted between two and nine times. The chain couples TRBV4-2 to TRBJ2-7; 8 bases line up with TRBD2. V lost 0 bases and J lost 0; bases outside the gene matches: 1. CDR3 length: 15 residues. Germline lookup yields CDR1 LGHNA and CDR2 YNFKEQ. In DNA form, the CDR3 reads TGTGCCAGCAGCCAAGAAACTAGCGGCTCCTACGAGCAGTACTTC. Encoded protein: CASSQETSGSYEQYF.

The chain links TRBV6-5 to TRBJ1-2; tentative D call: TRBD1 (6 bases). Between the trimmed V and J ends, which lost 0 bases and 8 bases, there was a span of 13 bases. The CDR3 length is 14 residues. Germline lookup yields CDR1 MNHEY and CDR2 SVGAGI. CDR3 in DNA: TGTGCCAGCAGTTACTCGGTAGGGGGACGAGGCTACACCTTC. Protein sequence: CASSYSVGGRGYTF.

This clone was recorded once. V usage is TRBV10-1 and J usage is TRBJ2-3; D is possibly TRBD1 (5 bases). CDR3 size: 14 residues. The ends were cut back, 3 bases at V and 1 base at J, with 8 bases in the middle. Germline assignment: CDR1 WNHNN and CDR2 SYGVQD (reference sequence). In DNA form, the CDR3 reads TGCGCCAGCAGTGACCCCAGGGGCACAGATACGCAGTATTTT. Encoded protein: CASSDPRGTDTQYF.

This chain's CDR3 is CASSVTGQGVYSQPQHF. CDR3 coding DNA: TGTGCCAGCAGTGTTACGGGACAGGGGGTCTACAGTCAGCCCCAGCATTTT. The V gene is TRBV27, the J gene TRBJ1-5; 11 bases align to TRBD1. The CDR3 consists of 17 residues. Germline V gene lookup returns CDR1 MNHEY and CDR2 SMNVEV (reference sequence). The V and J ends lost 5 bases and 6 bases, in that order; junction bases with no gene match: 12.

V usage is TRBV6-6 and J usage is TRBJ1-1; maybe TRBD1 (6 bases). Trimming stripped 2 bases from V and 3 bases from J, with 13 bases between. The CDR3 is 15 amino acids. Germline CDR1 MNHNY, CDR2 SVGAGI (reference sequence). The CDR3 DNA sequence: TGTGCCAGCAGTTACCGAGCGACAGGACACACTGAAGCTTTCTTT. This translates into CASSYRATGHTEAFF.

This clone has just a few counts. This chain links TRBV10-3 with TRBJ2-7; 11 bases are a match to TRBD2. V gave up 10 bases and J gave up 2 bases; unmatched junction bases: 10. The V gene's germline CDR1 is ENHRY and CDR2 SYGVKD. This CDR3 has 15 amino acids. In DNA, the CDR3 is TGTGCCACTGCCCGCACTAGCGGGGGAACCTACGAGCAGTACTTC. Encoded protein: CATARTSGGTYEQYF.

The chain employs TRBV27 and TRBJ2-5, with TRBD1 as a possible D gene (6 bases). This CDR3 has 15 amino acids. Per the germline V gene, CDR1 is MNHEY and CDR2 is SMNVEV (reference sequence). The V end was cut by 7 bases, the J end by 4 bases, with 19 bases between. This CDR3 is CASTPHEGVGETQYF. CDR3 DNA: TGTGCCAGCACCCCTCACGAGGGGGTAGGAGAGACCCAGTACTTC.

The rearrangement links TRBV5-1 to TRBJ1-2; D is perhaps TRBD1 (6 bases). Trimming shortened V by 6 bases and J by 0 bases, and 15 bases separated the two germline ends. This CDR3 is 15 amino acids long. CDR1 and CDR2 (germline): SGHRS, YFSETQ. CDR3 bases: TGCGCCAGCAACCCACAGGGATCTGCTAACTATGGCTACACCTTC. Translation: CASNPQGSANYGYTF.

DNA for the CDR3: TGCAGCTCCGGCGGCGGGGGGCACACTGAAGCTTTCTTT. Translation gives CSSGGGGHTEAFF. The chain is built from TRBV29-1 and TRBJ1-1; possibly TRBD1 for D (6 bases). Germline V CDR1 and CDR2: SQVTM, ANQGSEA. This CDR3 comprises 13 residues. Trimming pared 8 bases from V and 3 bases from J, leaving 16 bases between.

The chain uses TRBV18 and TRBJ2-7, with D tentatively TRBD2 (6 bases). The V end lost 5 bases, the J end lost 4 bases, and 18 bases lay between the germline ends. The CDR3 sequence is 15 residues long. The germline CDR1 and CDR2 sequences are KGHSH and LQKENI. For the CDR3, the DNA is TGTGCCAGCTCAGCTCGACGGGGGACTCGGTACGAGCAGTACTTC. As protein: CASSARRGTRYEQYF.